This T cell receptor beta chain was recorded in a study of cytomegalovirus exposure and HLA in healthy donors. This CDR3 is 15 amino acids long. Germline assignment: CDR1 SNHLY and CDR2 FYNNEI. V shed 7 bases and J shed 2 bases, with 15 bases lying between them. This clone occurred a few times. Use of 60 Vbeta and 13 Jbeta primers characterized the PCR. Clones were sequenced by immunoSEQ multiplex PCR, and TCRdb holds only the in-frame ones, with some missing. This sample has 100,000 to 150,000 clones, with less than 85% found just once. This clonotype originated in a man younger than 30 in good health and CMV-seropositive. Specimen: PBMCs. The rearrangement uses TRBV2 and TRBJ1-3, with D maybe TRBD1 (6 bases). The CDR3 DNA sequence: TGTGCCAGCACCAGACAGGTCTTTACTGGAAACACCATATATTTT. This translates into CASTRQVFTGNTIYF. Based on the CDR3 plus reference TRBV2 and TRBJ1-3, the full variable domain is EPEVTQTPSHQVTQMGQEVILRCVPISNHLYFYWYRQILGQKVEFLVSFYNNEISEKSEIFDDQFSVERPDGSNFTLKIRSTKLEDSAMYFCASTRQVFTGNTIYFGEGSWLTVV.